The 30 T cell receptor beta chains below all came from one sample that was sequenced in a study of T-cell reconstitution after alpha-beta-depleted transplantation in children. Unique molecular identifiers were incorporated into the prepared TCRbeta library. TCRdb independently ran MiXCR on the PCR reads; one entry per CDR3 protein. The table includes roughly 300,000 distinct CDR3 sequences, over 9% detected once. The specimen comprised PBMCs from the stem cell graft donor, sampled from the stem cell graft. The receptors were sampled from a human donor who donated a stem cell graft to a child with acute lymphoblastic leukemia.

CDR3 in DNA: TGCGCCAGCACCAGGACGGCCAGTGCTAGCACAGATACGCAGTATTTT. Its translation: CASTRTASASTDTQYF. The chain couples TRBV5-1 to TRBJ2-3; D unclear. Germline V lookup: CDR1 SGHRS, CDR2 YFSETQ. The CDR3 covers 16 residues. V lost 6 bases to trimming and J lost 0 bases, with 17 bases between them.

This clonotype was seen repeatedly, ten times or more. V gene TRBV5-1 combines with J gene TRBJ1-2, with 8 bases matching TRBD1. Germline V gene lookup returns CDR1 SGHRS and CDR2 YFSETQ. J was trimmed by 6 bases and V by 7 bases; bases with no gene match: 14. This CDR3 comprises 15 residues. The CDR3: CASAEGTTGVDGYTF. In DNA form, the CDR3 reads TGCGCCAGCGCCGAGGGCACGACAGGGGTCGATGGCTACACCTTC.

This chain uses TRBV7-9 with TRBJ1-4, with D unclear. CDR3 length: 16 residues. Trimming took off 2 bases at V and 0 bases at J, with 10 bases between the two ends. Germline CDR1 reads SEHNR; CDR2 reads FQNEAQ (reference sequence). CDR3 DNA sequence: TGTGCCAGCAGCTTAACCGAACACACAACTAATGAAAAACTGTTTTTT. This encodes CASSLTEHTTNEKLFF.

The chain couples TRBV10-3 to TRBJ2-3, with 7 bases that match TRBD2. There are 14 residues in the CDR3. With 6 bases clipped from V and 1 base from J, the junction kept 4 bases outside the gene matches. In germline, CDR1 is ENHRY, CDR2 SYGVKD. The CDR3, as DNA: TGTGCCATCAGGCCGGGGGGTGGCACAGATACGCAGTATTTT. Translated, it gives CAIRPGGGTDTQYF.

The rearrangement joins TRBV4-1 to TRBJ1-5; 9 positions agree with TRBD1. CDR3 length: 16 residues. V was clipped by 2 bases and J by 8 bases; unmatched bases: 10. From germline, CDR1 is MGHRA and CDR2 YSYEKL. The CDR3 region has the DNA TGCGCCAGCAGCCAAACAACAGGGGGCGCAAAAAAGCCCCAGCATTTT. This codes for CASSQTTGGAKKPQHF.

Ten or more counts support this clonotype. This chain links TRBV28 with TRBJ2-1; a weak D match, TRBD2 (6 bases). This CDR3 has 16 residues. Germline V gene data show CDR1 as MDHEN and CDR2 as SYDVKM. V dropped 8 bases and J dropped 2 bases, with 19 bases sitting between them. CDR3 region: CASGTQRAGTYNEQFF. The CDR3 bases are TGTGCCAGCGGGACGCAGAGGGCGGGGACCTACAATGAGCAGTTCTTC.

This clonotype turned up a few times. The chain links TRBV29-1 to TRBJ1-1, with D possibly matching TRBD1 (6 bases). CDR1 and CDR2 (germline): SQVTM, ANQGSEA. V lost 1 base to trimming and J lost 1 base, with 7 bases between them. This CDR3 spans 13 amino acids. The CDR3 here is CSVEGGGNTEAFF. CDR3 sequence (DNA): TGCAGCGTTGAAGGAGGGGGGAACACTGAAGCTTTCTTT.

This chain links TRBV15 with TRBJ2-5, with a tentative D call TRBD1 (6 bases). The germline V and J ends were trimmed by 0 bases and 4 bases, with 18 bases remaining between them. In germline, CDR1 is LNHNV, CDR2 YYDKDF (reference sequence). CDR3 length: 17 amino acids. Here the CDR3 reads CATSREGPGVGLETQYF. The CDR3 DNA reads TGTGCCACCAGCAGAGAGGGTCCAGGGGTGGGCTTAGAGACCCAGTACTTC.

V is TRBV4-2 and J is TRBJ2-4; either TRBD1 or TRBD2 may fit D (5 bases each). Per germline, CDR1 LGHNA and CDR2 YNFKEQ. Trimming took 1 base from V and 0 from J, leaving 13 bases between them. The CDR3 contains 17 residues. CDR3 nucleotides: TGTGCCAGCAGCCAAGGATCTGGGGCGGGAGCCAAAAACATTCAGTACTTC. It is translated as CASSQGSGAGAKNIQYF.

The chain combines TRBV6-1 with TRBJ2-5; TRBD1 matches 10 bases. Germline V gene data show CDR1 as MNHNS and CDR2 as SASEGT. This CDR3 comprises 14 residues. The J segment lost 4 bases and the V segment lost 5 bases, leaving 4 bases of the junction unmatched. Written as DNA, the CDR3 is TGTGCCAGCAGTCGACGGACAGGGGGAGAGACCCAGTACTTC. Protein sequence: CASSRRTGGETQYF.

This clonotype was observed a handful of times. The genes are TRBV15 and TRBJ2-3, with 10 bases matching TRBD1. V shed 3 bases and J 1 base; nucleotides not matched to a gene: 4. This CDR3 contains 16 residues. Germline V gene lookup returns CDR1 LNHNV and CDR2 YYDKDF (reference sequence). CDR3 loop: CATSSPGTGGTDTQYF. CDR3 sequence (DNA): TGTGCCACCAGCAGCCCAGGGACAGGGGGCACAGATACGCAGTATTTT.

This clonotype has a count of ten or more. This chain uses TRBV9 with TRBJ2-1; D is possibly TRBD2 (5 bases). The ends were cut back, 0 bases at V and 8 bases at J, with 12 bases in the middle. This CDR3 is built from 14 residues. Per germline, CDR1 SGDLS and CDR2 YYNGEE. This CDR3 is CASSVGLSRDEQFF. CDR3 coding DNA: TGTGCCAGCAGCGTAGGACTATCCCGGGATGAGCAGTTCTTC.

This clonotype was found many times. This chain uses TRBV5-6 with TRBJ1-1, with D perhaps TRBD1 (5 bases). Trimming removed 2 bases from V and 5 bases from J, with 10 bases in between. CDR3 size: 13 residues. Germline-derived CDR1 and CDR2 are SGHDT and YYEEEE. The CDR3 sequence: CASSFTGRTEAFF. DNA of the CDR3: TGTGCCAGCAGCTTTACAGGCCGGACTGAAGCTTTCTTT.

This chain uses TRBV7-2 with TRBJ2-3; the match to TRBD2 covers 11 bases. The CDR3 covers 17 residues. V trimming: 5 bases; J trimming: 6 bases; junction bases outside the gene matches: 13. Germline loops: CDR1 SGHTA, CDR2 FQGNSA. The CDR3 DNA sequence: TGTGCCAGCAGCCCCAAACTAGCGGGAGTAAAGGTCGATACGCAGTATTTT. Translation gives CASSPKLAGVKVDTQYF.

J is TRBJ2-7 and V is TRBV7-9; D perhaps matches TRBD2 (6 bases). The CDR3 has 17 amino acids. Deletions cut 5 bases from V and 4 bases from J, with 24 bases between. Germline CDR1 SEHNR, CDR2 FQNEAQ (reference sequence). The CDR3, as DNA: TGTGCCAGCAGCCCGGACCATGGGACTCGGCTACGATACGAGCAGTACTTC. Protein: CASSPDHGTRLRYEQYF.

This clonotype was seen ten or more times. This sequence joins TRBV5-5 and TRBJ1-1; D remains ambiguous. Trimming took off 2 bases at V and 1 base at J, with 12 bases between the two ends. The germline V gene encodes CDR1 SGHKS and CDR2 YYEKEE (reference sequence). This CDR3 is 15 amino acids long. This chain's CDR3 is CASSLLDSRNTEAFF. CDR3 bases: TGTGCCAGCAGCTTATTGGACTCACGGAACACTGAAGCTTTCTTT.

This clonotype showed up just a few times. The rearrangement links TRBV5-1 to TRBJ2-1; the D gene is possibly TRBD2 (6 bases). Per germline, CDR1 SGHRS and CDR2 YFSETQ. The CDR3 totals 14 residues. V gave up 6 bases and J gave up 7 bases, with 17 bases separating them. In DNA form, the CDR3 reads TGCGCCAGCACGGCGGGATCCCCGGGGAATGAGCAGTTCTTC. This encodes CASTAGSPGNEQFF.

The DNA for the CDR3 is TGTGCCAGCAGTTTTCTAGCGGGAGGGGGGCACAATGAGCAGTTCTTC. This translates into CASSFLAGGGHNEQFF. The chain has TRBV12-3 or TRBV12-4 and TRBJ2-1; 12 nucleotides match TRBD2. The CDR3 is 16 residues long. J gave up 5 bases and V 3 bases, and 5 bases lay outside the gene matches.

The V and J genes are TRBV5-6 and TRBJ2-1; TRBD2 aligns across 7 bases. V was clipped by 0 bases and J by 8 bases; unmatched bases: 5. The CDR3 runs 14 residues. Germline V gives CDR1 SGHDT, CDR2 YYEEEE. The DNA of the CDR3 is TGTGCCAGCAGCTTGGGAAGCCGGGGGGATGAGCAGTTCTTC. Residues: CASSLGSRGDEQFF. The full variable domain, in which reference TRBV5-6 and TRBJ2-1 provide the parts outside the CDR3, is DAGVTQSPTHLIKTRGQQVTLRCSPKSGHDTVSWYQQALGQGPQFIFQYYEEEERQRGNFPDRFSGHQFPNYSSELNVNALLLGDSALYLCASSLGSRGDEQFFGPGTRLTVL.

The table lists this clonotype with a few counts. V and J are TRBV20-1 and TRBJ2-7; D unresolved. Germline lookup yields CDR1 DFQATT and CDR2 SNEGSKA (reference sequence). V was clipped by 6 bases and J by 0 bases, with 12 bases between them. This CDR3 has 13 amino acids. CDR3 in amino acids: CSAPDLSSYEQYF. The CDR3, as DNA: TGCAGTGCGCCCGACTTGAGCTCCTACGAGCAGTACTTC.

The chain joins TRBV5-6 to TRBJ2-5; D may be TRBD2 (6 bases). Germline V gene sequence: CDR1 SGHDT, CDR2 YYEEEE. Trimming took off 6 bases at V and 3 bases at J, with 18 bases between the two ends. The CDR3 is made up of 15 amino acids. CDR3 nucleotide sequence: TGTGCCAGCACCCCCCTAGCCGGGGAGGAAGAGACCCAGTACTTC. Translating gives CASTPLAGEEETQYF.

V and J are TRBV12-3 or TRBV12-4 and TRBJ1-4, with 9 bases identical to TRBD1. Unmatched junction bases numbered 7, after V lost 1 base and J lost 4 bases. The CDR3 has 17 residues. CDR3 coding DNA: TGTGCCAGCAGTTTAGGGGGGACAGGGTTCCTTAATGAAAAACTGTTTTTT. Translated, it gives CASSLGGTGFLNEKLFF.

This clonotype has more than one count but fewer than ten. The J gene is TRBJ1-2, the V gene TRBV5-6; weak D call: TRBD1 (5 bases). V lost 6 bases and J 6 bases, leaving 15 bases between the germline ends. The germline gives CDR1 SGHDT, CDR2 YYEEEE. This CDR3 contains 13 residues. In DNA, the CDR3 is TGTGCCAGCACCGCCCGGTTGGGGGATGGCTACACCTTC. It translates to CASTARLGDGYTF.

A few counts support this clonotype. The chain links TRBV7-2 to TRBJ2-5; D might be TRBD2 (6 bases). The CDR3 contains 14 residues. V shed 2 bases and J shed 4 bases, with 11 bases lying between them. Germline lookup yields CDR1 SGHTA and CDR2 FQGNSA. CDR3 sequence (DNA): TGTGCCAGCAGCTTACGGGGGATCGGAGAGACCCAGTACTTC. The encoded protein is CASSLRGIGETQYF.

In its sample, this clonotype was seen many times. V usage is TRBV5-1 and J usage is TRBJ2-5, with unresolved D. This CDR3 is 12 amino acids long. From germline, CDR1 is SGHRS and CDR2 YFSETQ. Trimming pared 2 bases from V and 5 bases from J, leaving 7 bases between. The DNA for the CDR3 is TGCGCCAGCAGCTTTAATAGGGAGACCCAGTACTTC. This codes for CASSFNRETQYF.

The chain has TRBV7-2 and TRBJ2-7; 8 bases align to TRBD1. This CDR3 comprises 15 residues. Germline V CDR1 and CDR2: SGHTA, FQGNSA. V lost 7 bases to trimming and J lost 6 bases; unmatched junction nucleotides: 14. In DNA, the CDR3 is TGTGCCAGCATCTTCTTCGAGACAGGGGTGAGCGAGCAGTACTTC. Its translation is CASIFFETGVSEQYF.

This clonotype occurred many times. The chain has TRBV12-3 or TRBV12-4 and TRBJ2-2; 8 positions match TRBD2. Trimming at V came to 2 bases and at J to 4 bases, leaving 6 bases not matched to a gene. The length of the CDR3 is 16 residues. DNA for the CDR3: TGTGCCAGCAGTTTAAGGGCGGGAGGTCCCACCGGGGAGCTGTTTTTT. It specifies CASSLRAGGPTGELFF.

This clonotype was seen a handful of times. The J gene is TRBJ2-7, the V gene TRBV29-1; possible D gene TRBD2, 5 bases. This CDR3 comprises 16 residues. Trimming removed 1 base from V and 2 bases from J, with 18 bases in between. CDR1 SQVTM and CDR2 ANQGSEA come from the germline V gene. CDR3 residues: CSVEVRRSGAPYEQYF. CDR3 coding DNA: TGCAGCGTTGAAGTCCGTAGGAGCGGAGCCCCCTACGAGCAGTACTTC.

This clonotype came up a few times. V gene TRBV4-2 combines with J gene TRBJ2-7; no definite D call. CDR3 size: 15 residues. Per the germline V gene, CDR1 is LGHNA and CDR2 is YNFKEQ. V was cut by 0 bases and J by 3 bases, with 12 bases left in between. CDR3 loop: CASSQDFNGYYEQYF. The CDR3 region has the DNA TGTGCCAGCAGCCAAGATTTCAACGGATACTACGAGCAGTACTTC.

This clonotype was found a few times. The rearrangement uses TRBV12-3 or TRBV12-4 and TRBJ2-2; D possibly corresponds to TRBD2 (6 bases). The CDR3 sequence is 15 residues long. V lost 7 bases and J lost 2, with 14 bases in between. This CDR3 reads CASNARGLNTGELFF. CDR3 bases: TGTGCCAGCAACGCGCGGGGCCTAAACACCGGGGAGCTGTTTTTT.